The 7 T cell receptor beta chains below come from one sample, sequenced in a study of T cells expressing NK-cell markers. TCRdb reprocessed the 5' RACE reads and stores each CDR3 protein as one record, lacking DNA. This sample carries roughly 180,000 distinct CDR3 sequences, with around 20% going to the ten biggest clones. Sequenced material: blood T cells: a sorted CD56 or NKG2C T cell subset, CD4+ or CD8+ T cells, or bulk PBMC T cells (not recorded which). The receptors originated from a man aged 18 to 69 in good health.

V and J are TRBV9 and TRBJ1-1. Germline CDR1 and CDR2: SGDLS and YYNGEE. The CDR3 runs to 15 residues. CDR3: CASSGGAGGWTEAFF. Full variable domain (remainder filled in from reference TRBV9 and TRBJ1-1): DSGVTQTPKHLITATGQRVTLRCSPRSGDLSVYWYQQSLDQGLQFLIQYYNGEERAKGNILERFSAQQFPDLHSELNLSSLELGDSALYFCASSGGAGGWTEAFFGQGTRLTVV.

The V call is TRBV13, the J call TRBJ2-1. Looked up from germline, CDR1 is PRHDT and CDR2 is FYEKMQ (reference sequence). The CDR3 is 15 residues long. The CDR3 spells CASSPPTGNYNEQFF.

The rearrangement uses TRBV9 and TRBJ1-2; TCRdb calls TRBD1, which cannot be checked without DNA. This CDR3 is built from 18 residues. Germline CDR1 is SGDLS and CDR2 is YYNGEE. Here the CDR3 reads CASTLHSFTGRNNYGYTF.

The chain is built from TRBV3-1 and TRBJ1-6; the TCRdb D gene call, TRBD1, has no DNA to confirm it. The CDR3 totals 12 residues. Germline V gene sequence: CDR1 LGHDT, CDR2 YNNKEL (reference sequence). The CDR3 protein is CASGDSYSPLHF.

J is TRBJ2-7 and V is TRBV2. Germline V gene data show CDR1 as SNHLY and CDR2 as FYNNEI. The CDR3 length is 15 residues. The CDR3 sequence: CASSDPKAGSYEQYF.

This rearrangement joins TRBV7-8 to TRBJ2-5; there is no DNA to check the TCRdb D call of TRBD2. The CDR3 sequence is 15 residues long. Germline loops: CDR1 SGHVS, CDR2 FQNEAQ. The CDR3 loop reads CASSRLAGSQETQYF.

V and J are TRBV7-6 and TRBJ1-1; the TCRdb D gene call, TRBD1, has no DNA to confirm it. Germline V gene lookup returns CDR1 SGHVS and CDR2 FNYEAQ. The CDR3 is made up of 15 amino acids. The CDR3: CASRLEAGGNTEAFF.